Following are 25 T cell receptor beta chains from one sample sequenced in a study of identifying expanded T cells in peripheral blood. The assay was immunoSEQ multiplex PCR, and TCRdb's table has in-frame clones only and misses some. The sample has 100,000 to 150,000 clones; approximately 86% are singletons. Sequencing was done on a sample of blood. The receptor set was obtained from a person between 18 and 75 years old in good health.

This chain joins TRBV5-1 and TRBJ1-5; TRBD1 might be the D (5 bases). V lost 0 bases and J 4 bases, leaving 11 bases between the germline ends. CDR1 and CDR2 (germline): SGHRS, YFSETQ. This CDR3 contains 15 residues. This CDR3 reads CASSLGGTENQPQHF. In DNA, the CDR3 is TGCGCCAGCAGCTTGGGGGGGACGGAGAATCAGCCCCAGCATTTT.

This clone has a single count. V gene TRBV4-2 combines with J gene TRBJ2-3; 10 nucleotides agree with TRBD1. The germline gives CDR1 LGHNA, CDR2 YNFKEQ. This CDR3 region has 16 residues. The V and J ends lost 1 base and 3 bases, in that order; junction bases with no gene match: 4. CDR3 amino acids: CASSQVRTGGTDTQYF. As DNA, the CDR3 is TGTGCCAGCAGCCAAGTTAGGACAGGGGGGACAGATACGCAGTATTTT.

The chain recombines TRBV5-1 with TRBJ2-5, with no clear D. The CDR3 has 12 amino acids. Germline-derived CDR1 and CDR2 are SGHRS and YFSETQ. V was pared by 4 bases and J by 5 bases, with 9 bases between. The chain's CDR3 is CASSLGLETQYF. As DNA, the CDR3 is TGCGCCAGCAGCCTCGGGCTGGAGACCCAGTACTTC.

This clone was counted a single time. The chain is built from TRBV29-1 and TRBJ2-7, with D possibly TRBD1 on 6 matching bases. V lost 6 bases, J lost 3 bases, and 15 bases lay in between. This CDR3 has 13 residues. CDR1 SQVTM and CDR2 ANQGSEA come from the germline V gene. The CDR3 protein is CSVQARGIYEQYF. As DNA, the CDR3 is TGCAGCGTCCAGGCCAGGGGAATCTACGAGCAGTACTTC.

As concerns this clone: The junction departs from the called germline gene at one end, perhaps through a read error. The chain carries TRBV2 and TRBJ2-2; 7 positions match TRBD1. Per germline, CDR1 SNHLY and CDR2 FYNNEI. The CDR3 sequence is 15 residues long. Here the CDR3 reads CACSPTGAFTGELFF. Written as DNA, the CDR3 is TGTGCCTGCAGCCCCACAGGGGCCTTCACCGGGGAGCTGTTTTTT.

V usage is TRBV10-1 and J usage is TRBJ2-5; 11 bases match TRBD2. The CDR3 is 16 amino acids. CDR1 and CDR2 (germline): WNHNN, SYGVQD (reference sequence). The ends lost 4 bases at V and 5 bases at J; junction bases unmatched: 9. The CDR3 region has the DNA TGCGCCAGCAGTGGAGTAGCGGGAGGGCCGGTGGAGACCCAGTACTTC. Translating gives CASSGVAGGPVETQYF.

The V call is TRBV18, the J call TRBJ1-4; TRBD1 is a possible D gene (6 bases). The CDR3 loop spans 14 amino acids. The germline gives CDR1 KGHSH, CDR2 LQKENI. V lost 4 bases and J 7 bases, leaving 13 bases between the germline ends. This CDR3 reads CASSRNREGEKLFF. DNA of the CDR3: TGTGCCAGCTCACGTAACAGGGAAGGTGAAAAACTGTTTTTT.

J is TRBJ2-7 and V is TRBV11-2, with D perhaps assigned TRBD1 or TRBD2 (5 bases each). Germline CDR1 and CDR2: SGHAT and FQNNGV. V lost 1 base and J lost 0, with 19 bases in between. The CDR3 sequence is 18 residues long. The CDR3 loop is CASSLVAGLAPSSYEQYF. The CDR3 DNA reads as TGTGCCAGCAGCTTAGTTGCAGGGCTAGCTCCCAGCTCCTACGAGCAGTACTTC.

The rearrangement uses TRBV6-5 and TRBJ2-1; D is uncertain. Trimming took 6 bases from V and 2 from J, leaving 11 bases between them. The CDR3 is 14 amino acids. Per the germline V gene, CDR1 is MNHEY and CDR2 is SVGAGI. CDR3 protein: CASRPRPTYNEQFF. CDR3 nucleotide sequence: TGTGCCAGCAGGCCCCGCCCTACCTACAATGAGCAGTTCTTC.

The V gene is TRBV9, the J gene TRBJ2-7; TRBD2 agrees at 14 bases. CDR3 length equals 15 residues. Germline trimming cut 2 bases from V and 7 bases from J; bases unmatched to any gene: 5. Germline assignment: CDR1 SGDLS and CDR2 YYNGEE. Written as DNA, the CDR3 is TGTGCCAGCAGCGTTAGGGGACTAGCGGGAGCAGAGCAGTACTTC. Translating it yields CASSVRGLAGAEQYF.

This clone was detected only once. This chain links TRBV5-1 with TRBJ2-7; TRBD1 matches 9 bases. CDR3 length: 14 amino acids. J gave up 2 bases and V 4 bases, and 4 bases lay outside the gene matches. Germline lookup yields CDR1 SGHRS and CDR2 YFSETQ. The CDR3 loop is CASSADRGTYEQYF. CDR3 DNA sequence: TGCGCCAGCAGCGCTGACAGGGGGACCTACGAGCAGTACTTC.

On this clone itself: Because the CDR3 is missing its conserved closing phenylalanine or tryptophan, this is likely a read error. The DNA is left out, because the CDR3 cannot be placed on it with certainty; the CDR3 is given as TCRdb lists it. The chain recombines TRBV6-6 with TRBJ2-7; the D call TRBD2 from the table was never checked on the DNA. The CDR3 comprises 13 residues, both ends counted. Germline lookup yields CDR1 MNHNY and CDR2 SVGAGI (reference sequence). This CDR3 reads CASSPGTSGSGII.

The chain combines TRBV7-2 with TRBJ2-5; 10 positions agree with TRBD2. The length of the CDR3 is 16 residues. With V trimmed by 4 bases and J by 3 bases, 8 bases remained unmatched. CDR1 and CDR2 from the germline V gene are SGHTA and FQGNSA. The CDR3 is CASSSKSSGGEETQYF. CDR3 in DNA: TGTGCCAGCAGCTCTAAATCTAGCGGGGGAGAAGAGACCCAGTACTTC.

V usage is TRBV7-3 and J usage is TRBJ2-7, with D perhaps matching TRBD2 (5 bases). Germline-derived CDR1 and CDR2 are SGHTA and FQGTGA. The CDR3 spans 14 residues. Trimming left V 5 bases short and J 6 bases short, with 17 bases between. The CDR3 is CASSPQGGTAEQYF. CDR3 in DNA: TGTGCCAGCAGCCCCCAAGGAGGTACGGCCGAGCAGTACTTC.

The chain joins TRBV7-2 to TRBJ2-3; D perhaps matches TRBD1 (6 bases). Per germline, CDR1 SGHTA and CDR2 FQGNSA. The CDR3 has 16 amino acids. V lost 4 bases and J 4 bases, leaving 18 bases between the germline ends. This chain's CDR3 is CASSSAGASNADTQYF. CDR3 sequence (DNA): TGTGCCAGCAGCTCGGCAGGGGCCTCTAACGCAGATACGCAGTATTTT.

This chain joins TRBV7-2 and TRBJ2-3; D not resolved. CDR1 is SGHTA and CDR2 is FQGNSA in the germline V gene. Trimming stripped 5 bases from V and 0 bases from J, with 12 bases between. This CDR3 contains 15 residues. The CDR3, as DNA: TGTGCCAGCAGCCCCCTCGTGGTGAGCACAGATACGCAGTATTTT. Translated, it gives CASSPLVVSTDTQYF.

A note on this clone: The same CDR3 is also encoded by other DNA sequences in this sample. V is TRBV7-8 and J is TRBJ2-1; a weak D match, TRBD1 (7 bases). V was cut by 1 base and J by 3 bases, with 10 bases left in between. Germline V gene lookup returns CDR1 SGHVS and CDR2 FQNEAQ. The CDR3 covers 15 residues. The CDR3 reads CASSLGQGGYNEQFF. DNA of the CDR3: TGTGCCAGCAGCTTAGGACAGGGAGGCTACAATGAGCAGTTCTTC.

This CDR3 reads CASSVAGRNSGNTIYF. In DNA, the CDR3 is TGTGCCAGCAGCGTAGCGGGACGGAACTCTGGAAACACCATATATTTT. V is TRBV9 and J is TRBJ1-3, with a weak D call TRBD1 (5 bases). The V gene's germline CDR1 is SGDLS and CDR2 YYNGEE. This CDR3 spans 16 amino acids. Trimming cost V 0 bases and J 0 bases, with 10 bases left between them.

This clone was observed a few times. The rearrangement joins TRBV19 to TRBJ1-2; 9 bases are shared with TRBD1. CDR1 is LNHDA and CDR2 is SQIVND in the germline V gene (reference sequence). The CDR3 length is 14 residues. Trimming took 5 bases from V and 4 from J; bases not matched to a gene: 5. CDR3 in DNA: TGTGCCAGTAGTCAGGACAGGGGACCCTATGGCTACACCTTC. Encoded protein: CASSQDRGPYGYTF.

This sequence joins TRBV5-1 and TRBJ1-1; D gene ambiguous. Germline V lookup: CDR1 SGHRS, CDR2 YFSETQ. Trimming left V 0 bases short and J 3 bases short, with 9 bases between. The CDR3 contains 14 residues. As DNA, the CDR3 is TGCGCCAGCAGCTTGGGGAGGTCGGACACTGAAGCTTTCTTT. It is translated as CASSLGRSDTEAFF.

The V gene is TRBV27, the J gene TRBJ2-1; TRBD2 matches 13 bases. Germline loops: CDR1 MNHEY, CDR2 SMNVEV (reference sequence). The CDR3 sequence is 16 residues long. V trimming: 5 bases; J trimming: 8 bases; junction bases outside the gene matches: 9. Written as DNA, the CDR3 is TGTGCCAGCAGTACCCTACTAGCGGGAGGGAGCCATGAGCAGTTCTTC. It encodes CASSTLLAGGSHEQFF.

This clone was recorded a few times. The chain is built from TRBV7-2 and TRBJ2-2, with D unclear. The ends were cut back, 4 bases at V and 6 bases at J, with 9 bases in the middle. Germline assignment: CDR1 SGHTA and CDR2 FQGNSA. The CDR3 contains 13 residues. DNA for the CDR3: TGTGCCAGCAGCTCCCCCGGGTCCGGGGAGCTGTTTTTT. The encoded protein is CASSSPGSGELFF.

As concerns this clone: This same CDR3 is encoded by further DNA sequences in the sample. The chain combines TRBV5-4 with TRBJ2-1; D tentatively reads TRBD1 or TRBD2 (5 bases each). V lost 0 bases, J lost 0 bases, and 7 bases lay in between. The germline V gene has CDR1 SGHNT and CDR2 YYREEE (reference sequence). This CDR3 spans 15 amino acids. Here the CDR3 DNA reads TGTGCCAGCAGCTTGGGGGGGAGCTCCTACAATGAGCAGTTCTTC. Encoded protein: CASSLGGSSYNEQFF.

The V call is TRBV6-5, the J call TRBJ2-7; D may correspond to TRBD1 or TRBD2 (5 bases each). With 8 bases removed from V and 12 bases from J, the gap between germline ends came to 20 bases. Germline V lookup: CDR1 MNHEY, CDR2 SVGAGI. This CDR3 region has 12 residues. CDR3 amino acids: CASRPGTGRLYF. The CDR3 nucleotides are TGTGCCAGCCGGCCCGGAACGGGGCGACTGTACTTC.

This clone was detected only once. The chain joins TRBV30 to TRBJ1-2, with no clear D. The CDR3 extends over 13 amino acids. CDR1 GTSNPN and CDR2 SVGIG come from the germline V gene (reference sequence). V lost 4 bases and J 8 bases, leaving 17 bases between the germline ends. The CDR3 DNA reads as TGTGCCTGGACCACGACGGGCGTGGGAGGCTACACCTTC. Its protein is CAWTTTGVGGYTF.